What follows are 32 T cell receptor beta chains derived from one specimen sequenced in a study of OX40 agonist ivuxolimab in advanced cancers. Some clones are missing from TCRdb's copy, which holds only in-frame ones; the method was immunoSEQ multiplex PCR. The sample has around 50,000 clones; 85% to 90% are singletons. The sequences come from CD4+ or CD8+ T cells sorted from blood, collected in a trial of the OX40 agonist ivuxolimab. The receptors stem from an adult with an advanced solid tumor such as melanoma, head and neck, liver or kidney cancer.

The rearrangement uses TRBV4-1 and TRBJ2-7; weak D call: TRBD2 (6 bases). Germline-derived CDR1 and CDR2 are MGHRA and YSYEKL. The V gene lost 0 bases and the J gene lost 1 base, with 13 bases spanning the gap. The CDR3 totals 16 residues. The CDR3 is CASSQDWGVRSYEQYF. The CDR3 nucleotides read TGCGCCAGCAGCCAAGATTGGGGGGTAAGGTCCTACGAGCAGTACTTC.

The gene calls are TRBV27 and TRBJ2-7; no clear D. Per the germline V gene, CDR1 is MNHEY and CDR2 is SMNVEV (reference sequence). The V end lost 2 bases, the J end lost 0 bases, and 8 bases lay between the germline ends. The CDR3 length is 14 residues. CDR3 nucleotide sequence: TGTGCCAGCAGTTTAGAGCAGAGCTCCTACGAGCAGTACTTC. Protein: CASSLEQSSYEQYF.

This clone was counted once. The chain has TRBV5-1 and TRBJ2-7; D is undetermined. Trimming cost V 0 bases and J 3 bases, with 7 bases left between them. From germline, CDR1 is SGHRS and CDR2 YFSETQ. This CDR3 contains 13 residues. In DNA form, the CDR3 reads TGCGCCAGCAGCTTGGCGTCTAACTACGAGCAGTACTTC. Protein product: CASSLASNYEQYF.

J is TRBJ1-1 and V is TRBV9; D ambiguous. The V gene lost 1 base and the J gene lost 1 base, with 8 bases spanning the gap. The CDR3 consists of 14 residues. Looked up from germline, CDR1 is SGDLS and CDR2 is YYNGEE. The DNA of the CDR3 is TGTGCCAGCAGCGTAAATTGGGCGAACACTGAAGCTTTCTTT. Residues: CASSVNWANTEAFF.

The chain joins TRBV7-9 to TRBJ2-7; tentatively, D is TRBD2 (6 bases). Germline lookup yields CDR1 SEHNR and CDR2 FQNEAQ (reference sequence). V was cut by 4 bases and J by 0 bases, with 16 bases left in between. The CDR3 length is 16 residues. CDR3 protein: CASSSSYGTGSYEQYF. The CDR3 DNA reads as TGTGCCAGCAGCTCTTCTTACGGGACTGGCTCCTACGAGCAGTACTTC.

V is TRBV4-1 and J is TRBJ2-1, with a tentative D call TRBD2 (5 bases). Germline CDR1 MGHRA, CDR2 YSYEKL. Trimming stripped 0 bases from V and 10 bases from J, with 16 bases between. The CDR3 spans 15 residues. CDR3 in amino acids: CASSQESGLTREQFF. The CDR3 DNA is TGCGCCAGCAGCCAAGAAAGCGGTTTAACGCGGGAGCAGTTCTTC.

The chain carries TRBV30 and TRBJ2-7; D is possibly TRBD1 (6 bases). The ends were cut back, 2 bases at V and 5 bases at J, with 16 bases in the middle. The germline V gene has CDR1 GTSNPN and CDR2 SVGIG (reference sequence). This CDR3 has 14 residues. This CDR3 is CAWSPGTNFNEQYF. CDR3 in DNA: TGTGCCTGGAGTCCCGGGACAAACTTCAACGAGCAGTACTTC.

The chain combines TRBV2 with TRBJ2-5; D not resolved. This CDR3 contains 12 residues. Per the germline V gene, CDR1 is SNHLY and CDR2 is FYNNEI. V was cut by 4 bases and J by 2 bases, with 5 bases left in between. CDR3 in DNA: TGTGCCAGCAGTGTTGATCAAGAGACCCAGTACTTC. Translation: CASSVDQETQYF.

Worth noting for this clone: The conserved phenylalanine or tryptophan is not found at the CDR3 terminus, so this likely reflects a read error. V usage is TRBV27 and J usage is TRBJ1-2; TRBD1 matches at 9 bases. CDR1 and CDR2 (germline): MNHEY, SMNVEV (reference sequence). Trimming cost V 2 bases and J 6 bases; bases outside gene matches: 4. The CDR3 runs 14 residues. Written as DNA, the CDR3 is TGTGCCAGCAGTTTAGCGGGGACAGGGAATGGCTACACCTCC. Translating gives CASSLAGTGNGYTS.

This chain uses TRBV28 with TRBJ2-5; no clear D gene. V dropped 6 bases and J dropped 2 bases, with 13 bases sitting between them. Germline V gives CDR1 MDHEN, CDR2 SYDVKM. The CDR3 runs 14 residues. In DNA form, the CDR3 reads TGTGCCAGCAGCCCCCTCGAGGCTCAAGAGACCCAGTACTTC. This sequence encodes CASSPLEAQETQYF.

The chain carries TRBV18 and TRBJ2-7; TRBD1 agrees at 9 bases. The length of the CDR3 is 17 residues. Losses at the gene ends were 1 base for V and 1 base for J; bases not matched to a gene: 8. CDR1 KGHSH and CDR2 LQKENI come from the germline V gene. The CDR3 reads CASSPRMGQGFSYEQYF. Written as DNA, the CDR3 is TGTGCCAGCTCACCACGTATGGGACAGGGTTTTTCCTACGAGCAGTACTTC.

The chain uses TRBV21-1 and TRBJ2-6; TRBD1 reflects the table's D call only, with no check against the DNA. TRBV21-1 represents a pseudogene. The length of the CDR3 is 17 residues. The CDR3 sequence: CASRNGRQGAGANVLTF. The DNA of the CDR3 is TGTGCCAGCAGGAACGGACGGCAGGGGGCTGGGGCCAACGTCCTGACTTTC.

The chain uses TRBV27 and TRBJ2-7; TRBD1 or TRBD2 may be the D gene (6 bases each). V was clipped by 6 bases and J by 7 bases, with 19 bases between them. Germline loops: CDR1 MNHEY, CDR2 SMNVEV (reference sequence). This CDR3 spans 14 amino acids. CDR3 region: CASSQGIKAGEQYF. CDR3 DNA sequence: TGTGCCAGCAGCCAGGGGATTAAGGCGGGGGAGCAGTACTTC.

This chain connects TRBV27 to TRBJ2-7; 10 positions match TRBD1. The germline CDR1 and CDR2 sequences are MNHEY and SMNVEV (reference sequence). The CDR3 runs to 12 residues. J gave up 5 bases and V 8 bases, and 3 bases lay outside the gene matches. The CDR3 nucleotides are TGTGCCAGCTGGACAGGGGGGAACGAGCAGTACTTC. Protein sequence: CASWTGGNEQYF.

This chain connects TRBV7-9 to TRBJ2-7; D is tentatively TRBD1 or TRBD2 (5 bases each). The CDR3 spans 13 residues. Between the trimmed V and J ends, which lost 5 bases and 7 bases, there was a span of 15 bases. The germline CDR1 and CDR2 sequences are SEHNR and FQNEAQ (reference sequence). CDR3 amino acids: CASSPGHAQEQYF. The DNA of the CDR3 is TGTGCCAGCAGCCCGGGGCATGCCCAAGAGCAGTACTTC.

The rearrangement joins TRBV14 to TRBJ1-1, with TRBD1 as a possible D gene (5 bases). Trimming left V 4 bases short and J 8 bases short, with 20 bases between. This CDR3 has 15 amino acids. CDR1 and CDR2 from the germline V gene are SGHDN and FVKESK. The CDR3 region is CASSPWDGPVVEAFF. The CDR3 DNA sequence: TGTGCCAGCAGCCCGTGGGACGGCCCCGTTGTCGAAGCTTTCTTT.

The chain uses TRBV19 and TRBJ2-3; 10 nucleotides match TRBD1. With V trimmed by 5 bases and J by 4 bases, 12 bases remained unmatched. This CDR3 has 17 residues. CDR1 is LNHDA, CDR2 SQIVND, per germline (reference sequence). CDR3 nucleotide sequence: TGTGCCAGTAGTTCTCCATTCGACAGGGGGCCCTCAGATACGCAGTATTTT. Amino acids: CASSSPFDRGPSDTQYF. Combining the CDR3 with reference TRBV19 and TRBJ2-3 gives the whole variable domain DGGITQSPKYLFRKEGQNVTLSCEQNLNHDAMYWYRQDPGQGLRLIYYSQIVNDFQKGDIAEGYSVSREKKESFPLTVTSAQKNPTAFYLCASSSPFDRGPSDTQYFGPGTRLTVL.

V usage is TRBV15 and J usage is TRBJ1-1; D is unresolved. This CDR3 contains 14 residues. Trimming took 5 bases from V and 1 from J, leaving 11 bases between them. CDR1 is LNHNV and CDR2 is YYDKDF in the germline V gene (reference sequence). The CDR3 spells CATSGESRNTEAFF. Here the CDR3 DNA reads TGTGCCACCAGCGGCGAAAGCCGGAACACTGAAGCTTTCTTT.

The rearrangement uses TRBV27 and TRBJ2-3; no reliable D call. Germline CDR1 and CDR2: MNHEY and SMNVEV (reference sequence). The CDR3 contains 14 residues. The V and J ends lost 0 bases and 2 bases respectively, with 6 bases between them. Here the CDR3 DNA reads TGTGCCAGCAGTTTATCGATCTTCACAGATACGCAGTATTTT. Its translation is CASSLSIFTDTQYF.

The CDR3: CASSTGTAPHEQYF. Written as DNA, the CDR3 is TGTGCCAGCAGTACCGGGACAGCTCCCCACGAGCAGTACTTC. The chain links TRBV27 to TRBJ2-7; 7 bases line up with TRBD1. Germline CDR1 MNHEY, CDR2 SMNVEV (reference sequence). V lost 5 bases, J lost 5 bases, and 9 bases stayed unmatched. CDR3 length equals 14 residues.

V and J are TRBV5-4 and TRBJ2-3; TRBD2 matches 10 bases. V shed 0 bases and J 1 base; nucleotides not matched to a gene: 8. CDR1 and CDR2 (germline): SGHNT, YYREEE (reference sequence). This CDR3 has 18 residues. CDR3 sequence reads: CASSLEAGGPLRTDTQYF. For the CDR3, the DNA is TGTGCCAGCAGCTTGGAAGCGGGAGGGCCTCTTCGCACAGATACGCAGTATTTT. Supplemented by reference TRBV5-4 and TRBJ2-3, the full variable domain reads ETGVTQSPTHLIKTRGQQVTLRCSSQSGHNTVSWYQQALGQGPQFIFQYYREEENGRGNFPPRFSGLQFPNYSSELNVNALELDDSALYLCASSLEAGGPLRTDTQYFGPGTRLTVL.

The J gene is TRBJ2-7, the V gene TRBV4-1; 8 nucleotides align to TRBD1. The V and J ends lost 1 base and 3 bases, in that order; junction bases with no gene match: 5. The germline CDR1 and CDR2 sequences are MGHRA and YSYEKL. This CDR3 has 15 residues. This CDR3 reads CASSQATDRVYEQYF. CDR3 coding DNA: TGCGCCAGCAGCCAAGCGACGGACAGGGTCTACGAGCAGTACTTC.

The CDR3 coding sequence is TGTGCCTGGAGCGACGGTTTTCTTAGCCAGCCCCAGCATTTT. Protein: CAWSDGFLSQPQHF. The V and J genes are TRBV30 and TRBJ1-5; D is ambiguous. Germline lookup yields CDR1 GTSNPN and CDR2 SVGIG (reference sequence). V was shortened by 3 bases and J by 7 bases, with 16 bases between the two germline ends. The CDR3 contains 14 residues.

This clone was seen a few times. The chain couples TRBV10-1 to TRBJ1-5; the D is unclear. The germline gives CDR1 WNHNN, CDR2 SYGVQD (reference sequence). Trimming removed 6 bases from V and 0 bases from J, with 6 bases in between. The CDR3 extends over 13 amino acids. In DNA form, the CDR3 reads TGCGCCAGCAGGGTATTTAGCAATCAGCCCCAGCATTTT. Amino acids: CASRVFSNQPQHF.

This clone appeared a single time. This rearrangement joins TRBV28 to TRBJ1-3, with D hard to call. Germline CDR1 and CDR2: MDHEN and SYDVKM. Trimming stripped 7 bases from V and 0 bases from J, with 16 bases between. CDR3 length equals 16 residues. The CDR3 loop is CASIPGPPSSGNTIYF. The CDR3 region has the DNA TGTGCCAGCATACCGGGTCCTCCTAGCTCTGGAAACACCATATATTTT.

The rearrangement links TRBV7-9 to TRBJ2-1, with 7 nucleotides matching TRBD2. This CDR3 region has 15 residues. J lost 9 bases, V lost 8 bases, and 16 bases had no gene match. From germline, CDR1 is SEHNR and CDR2 FQNEAQ (reference sequence). The CDR3 reads CASVMGRGRSVEQFF. CDR3 bases: TGTGCCAGCGTCATGGGGCGCGGGAGATCTGTTGAGCAGTTCTTC. Full variable domain (outside the CDR3, taken from reference TRBV7-9 and TRBJ2-1): DTGVSQNPRHKITKRGQNVTFRCDPISEHNRLYWYRQTLGQGPEFLTYFQNEAQLEKSRLLSDRFSAERPKGSFSTLEIQRTEQGDSAMYLCASVMGRGRSVEQFFGPGTRLTVL.

The V call is TRBV7-2, the J call TRBJ2-7; 8 nucleotides align to TRBD2. The junction had 11 bases not matched to a gene; V was cut back by 4 bases and J by 0 bases. Germline V gene sequence: CDR1 SGHTA, CDR2 FQGNSA. This CDR3 is 17 amino acids long. CDR3 coding DNA: TGTGCCAGCAGCTCCAACCCCCCGGGGGGGCTCTCCTACGAGCAGTACTTC. It codes for CASSSNPPGGLSYEQYF.

The chain is built from TRBV29-1 and TRBJ1-1; D not resolved. The germline V gene has CDR1 SQVTM and CDR2 ANQGSEA. The CDR3 contains 13 residues. The V gene lost 7 bases and the J gene lost 5 bases, with 17 bases spanning the gap. CDR3 protein: CSGNANAGTEAFF. The CDR3 bases are TGCAGCGGAAACGCCAACGCGGGTACTGAAGCTTTCTTT.

The sample holds a few counts of this clone. The chain is built from TRBV27 and TRBJ1-5; D gene uncertain. The CDR3 loop spans 12 amino acids. The V and J ends lost 5 bases and 4 bases respectively, with 6 bases between them. Germline V gene sequence: CDR1 MNHEY, CDR2 SMNVEV (reference sequence). In nucleotides, the CDR3 is TGTGCCAGCAGTGCAATTAATCAGCCCCAGCATTTT. This codes for CASSAINQPQHF.

The chain uses TRBV7-6 and TRBJ2-7; D ambiguous. CDR1 is SGHVS, CDR2 FNYEAQ, per germline. The CDR3 runs 12 residues. V dropped 5 bases and J dropped 7 bases, with 12 bases sitting between them. CDR3 sequence: CASSPGYGEQYF. CDR3 nucleotides: TGTGCCAGCAGCCCCGGGTATGGGGAGCAGTACTTC.

This clone was seen a few times. The chain carries TRBV30 and TRBJ1-2; D perhaps matches TRBD1 (5 bases). CDR1 and CDR2 (germline): GTSNPN, SVGIG (reference sequence). Trimming pared 5 bases from V and 4 bases from J, leaving 8 bases between. The CDR3 loop spans 11 amino acids. For the CDR3, the DNA is TGTGCCTGGGGGACGGGCTATGGCTACACCTTC. This encodes CAWGTGYGYTF.

The chain has TRBV29-1 and TRBJ2-1; 8 nucleotides agree with TRBD1. This CDR3 has 15 residues. Germline CDR1 SQVTM, CDR2 ANQGSEA. V shed 3 bases, J shed 4 bases, and the junction held 8 bases outside the gene matches. The CDR3 is CSVDGGQDSYNEQFF. The CDR3 region has the DNA TGCAGCGTTGACGGGGGACAGGATTCTTACAATGAGCAGTTCTTC.